A single sample gave rise to the 27 T cell receptor beta chains below, sequenced in a study of siplizumab effects on memory and regulatory T cells. Measured with immunoSEQ multiplex PCR; TCRdb has only the in-frame clones, and not every one. The sample yields more than 95,000 clones, over 90% seen once. The sequencing input was Tregs sorted from blood. These receptors originate from a human donor in good health.

The rearrangement joins TRBV10-2 to TRBJ2-5; D unclear. This CDR3 region has 15 residues. V lost 7 bases to trimming and J lost 6 bases, with 21 bases between them. In germline, CDR1 is WSHSY, CDR2 SAAADI. CDR3 in DNA: TGCGCCAGCACCCATACTGGACCACTCCGGAAGACCCAGTACTTC. Its protein is CASTHTGPLRKTQYF.

The CDR3 sequence is CAWSGPLRGEQYF. CDR3 sequence (DNA): TGTGCCTGGAGTGGACCTCTAAGGGGTGAGCAGTACTTC. The V and J genes are TRBV30 and TRBJ2-7, with D possibly matching TRBD1 (5 bases). Trimming took 1 base from V and 7 from J, leaving 14 bases between them. The length of the CDR3 is 13 residues. Germline loops: CDR1 GTSNPN, CDR2 SVGIG (reference sequence).

The V and J genes are TRBV10-3 and TRBJ2-7, with TRBD1 matching 7 bases. CDR3 size: 12 residues. V shed 9 bases, J shed 3 bases, and the junction held 5 bases outside the gene matches. Germline CDR1 reads ENHRY; CDR2 reads SYGVKD. The CDR3 sequence: CAMGPGGYEQYF. In DNA form, the CDR3 reads TGTGCCATGGGCCCAGGGGGCTACGAGCAGTACTTC.

This clone was recorded once. Here the CDR3 reads CATLGQGGNQPQHF. The CDR3 DNA sequence: TGTGCCACTCTGGGACAGGGGGGCAATCAGCCCCAGCATTTT. The chain couples TRBV19 to TRBJ1-5, with TRBD1 identical over 11 bases. CDR1 LNHDA and CDR2 SQIVND come from the germline V gene (reference sequence). The J segment lost 2 bases and the V segment lost 10 bases, leaving 4 bases of the junction unmatched. The CDR3 extends over 14 amino acids.

The chain couples TRBV18 to TRBJ2-7; no firm D call. This CDR3 spans 14 amino acids. V was shortened by 3 bases and J by 2 bases, with 11 bases between the two germline ends. Germline-derived CDR1 and CDR2 are KGHSH and LQKENI. As DNA, the CDR3 is TGTGCCAGCTCACCGTTTGGTCAGGCCTACGAGCAGTACTTC. It is translated as CASSPFGQAYEQYF.

J is TRBJ1-5 and V is TRBV5-6; D might be TRBD1 (5 bases). The CDR3 has 19 residues. Between the trimmed V and J ends, which lost 4 bases and 0 bases, there was a span of 23 bases. Looked up from germline, CDR1 is SGHDT and CDR2 is YYEEEE. Here the CDR3 DNA reads TGTGCCAGCAGCCGCCGTGTCGGGGTTGGGGCCTATAGCAATCAGCCCCAGCATTTT. It is translated as CASSRRVGVGAYSNQPQHF. The full variable domain, rest sourced from reference TRBV5-6 and TRBJ1-5, is DAGVTQSPTHLIKTRGQQVTLRCSPKSGHDTVSWYQQALGQGPQFIFQYYEEEERQRGNFPDRFSGHQFPNYSSELNVNALLLGDSALYLCASSRRVGVGAYSNQPQHFGDGTRLSIL.

The genes are TRBV5-1 and TRBJ2-1, with a tentative D call TRBD2 (6 bases). The CDR3 is 17 amino acids. Germline assignment: CDR1 SGHRS and CDR2 YFSETQ. V gave up 0 bases and J gave up 0 bases, with 13 bases separating them. CDR3 loop: CASSLGGSGSSYNEQFF. The CDR3 DNA reads TGCGCCAGCAGCTTGGGAGGTAGCGGAAGCTCCTACAATGAGCAGTTCTTC.

This rearrangement joins TRBV5-1 to TRBJ2-7; D is possibly TRBD1 (5 bases). Per the germline V gene, CDR1 is SGHRS and CDR2 is YFSETQ. The CDR3 spans 14 residues. V lost 4 bases and J lost 0, with 11 bases in between. CDR3 sequence: CASSAYQGSYEQYF. The CDR3 coding sequence is TGCGCCAGCAGCGCTTACCAGGGCTCCTACGAGCAGTACTTC.

The rearrangement uses TRBV19 and TRBJ1-2; D is unclear. The CDR3 extends over 14 amino acids. V lost 7 bases, J lost 7 bases, and 19 bases lay in between. Germline-derived CDR1 and CDR2 are LNHDA and SQIVND (reference sequence). This chain's CDR3 is CASNYQTDSSGYTF. In DNA, the CDR3 is TGTGCCAGTAATTACCAGACGGACTCGAGTGGCTACACCTTC.

V and J are TRBV21-1 and TRBJ1-5. TRBV21-1 is marked as a pseudogene. The CDR3 length is 11 residues. The chain's CDR3 is CASGGGQPQHF. The CDR3 nucleotides are TGTGCCAGCGGGGGTGGGCAGCCCCAGCATTTT.

The chain employs TRBV11-1 and TRBJ1-2; D may be TRBD1 (5 bases). CDR1 SGHAT and CDR2 FQDESV come from the germline V gene (reference sequence). This CDR3 has 14 residues. V dropped 5 bases and J dropped 3 bases, with 13 bases sitting between them. DNA for the CDR3: TGTGCCAGCAGCCCGGTCAGGGAGGACTATGGCTACACCTTC. Translating gives CASSPVREDYGYTF.

This clone was seen a few times. J is TRBJ1-5 and V is TRBV5-6; possible D gene TRBD1, 6 bases. The CDR3 is 14 residues long. Germline V CDR1 and CDR2: SGHDT, YYEEEE. Trimming shortened V by 1 base and J by 5 bases, and 10 bases separated the two germline ends. The CDR3 loop reads CASSLNRDYQPQHF. CDR3 bases: TGTGCCAGCAGCTTGAACAGGGATTATCAGCCCCAGCATTTT.

The chain links TRBV6-1 to TRBJ2-7; possibly TRBD2 for D (6 bases). Trimming removed 0 bases at V and 7 bases at J, with 7 bases between. Per germline, CDR1 MNHNS and CDR2 SASEGT. The CDR3 contains 12 residues. The CDR3 loop is CASSEAGGEQYF. In DNA form, the CDR3 reads TGTGCCAGCAGTGAAGCGGGAGGAGAGCAGTACTTC.

In this sample, this clone turned up once. This chain links TRBV23-1 with TRBJ2-7, with TRBD1 matching 9 bases. TRBV23-1 qualifies as an ORF whose function is uncertain. The CDR3 loop spans 18 amino acids. Trimming removed 1 base from V and 2 bases from J; junction bases left unmatched: 12. The CDR3: CASSQFSIFRDRAYEQYF. DNA of the CDR3: TGCGCCAGCAGTCAATTCTCAATTTTCCGGGACAGGGCCTACGAGCAGTACTTC.

This clone was recorded once. The chain uses TRBV6-6 and TRBJ1-2, with a tentative D call TRBD1 (5 bases). Germline CDR1 and CDR2: MNHNY and SVGAGI (reference sequence). CDR3 length: 14 residues. Trimming cost V 7 bases and J 3 bases, with 15 bases left between them. The CDR3 nucleotides read TGTGCCAGCACCGGGAAAGGGACGGACTATGGCTACACCTTC. As protein: CASTGKGTDYGYTF.

This chain joins TRBV6-6 and TRBJ2-7; 8 bases are a match to TRBD2. The CDR3 runs 14 residues. Germline V gene sequence: CDR1 MNHNY, CDR2 SVGAGI (reference sequence). The trim removed 8 bases at V and 4 bases at J, leaving 10 bases unmatched. CDR3 sequence (DNA): TGTGCCAGCGGCGCGGCTAGCGGGCTGTACGAGCAGTACTTC. This sequence encodes CASGAASGLYEQYF.

The chain uses TRBV7-4 and TRBJ1-5, with TRBD1 as a possible D gene (5 bases). Trimming stripped 1 base from V and 6 bases from J, with 16 bases between. From germline, CDR1 is SGHVT and CDR2 SQSDAQ. This CDR3 is built from 16 residues. This chain's CDR3 is CASSLVAQVRIQPQHF. In DNA, the CDR3 is TGTGCCAGCAGCTTAGTAGCACAGGTTAGGATTCAGCCCCAGCATTTT.

The chain carries TRBV5-5 and TRBJ1-6, with 10 nucleotides matching TRBD1. Per the germline V gene, CDR1 is SGHKS and CDR2 is YYEKEE (reference sequence). CDR3 length equals 15 residues. The V and J ends lost 4 bases and 7 bases, in that order; junction bases with no gene match: 5. The CDR3 nucleotides are TGTGCCAGCAGCACGGGACAGGGGAAGAATTCACCCCTCCACTTT. Translated: CASSTGQGKNSPLHF.

This chain links TRBV9 with TRBJ2-3; 14 bases match TRBD2. Germline V gene lookup returns CDR1 SGDLS and CDR2 YYNGEE. V was pared by 2 bases and J by 2 bases, with 19 bases of the junction left unmatched. This CDR3 region has 22 residues. The CDR3 DNA follows: TGTGCCAGCAGCGTGGGACGTCCTCCGGGACTAGCGGGGGATCCGACCACAGATACGCAGTATTTT. Translation: CASSVGRPPGLAGDPTTDTQYF. The full variable domain, rest sourced from reference TRBV9 and TRBJ2-3, is DSGVTQTPKHLITATGQRVTLRCSPRSGDLSVYWYQQSLDQGLQFLIQYYNGEERAKGNILERFSAQQFPDLHSELNLSSLELGDSALYFCASSVGRPPGLAGDPTTDTQYFGPGTRLTVL.

V usage is TRBV6-6 and J usage is TRBJ2-7, with D maybe TRBD1 (7 bases). The CDR3 totals 14 residues. Trimming took 2 bases from V and 6 from J, leaving 14 bases between them. In germline, CDR1 is MNHNY, CDR2 SVGAGI (reference sequence). The CDR3, as DNA: TGTGCCAGCAGTTACCTGGAGGGGGCGGGCGAGCAGTACTTC. It specifies CASSYLEGAGEQYF.

The V and J genes are TRBV7-2 and TRBJ2-7; D is uncertain. Trimming took off 1 base at V and 6 bases at J, with 16 bases between the two ends. Germline CDR1 SGHTA, CDR2 FQGNSA. The CDR3 length is 15 residues. DNA for the CDR3: TGTGCCAGCAGCTTAGTGTTTGGTTCGGGTGGCGAGCAGTACTTC. This codes for CASSLVFGSGGEQYF.

V is TRBV21-1 and J is TRBJ2-7; the table's D call of TRBD2 was not tested on the DNA. TRBV21-1 is termed a pseudogene. The CDR3 is 14 amino acids. The CDR3 protein is CASSKGTGSHEQYF. CDR3 nucleotide sequence: TGTGCCAGCAGCAAAGGAACGGGTTCCCACGAGCAGTACTTC.

The chain is built from TRBV7-8 and TRBJ2-2; D is undetermined. The CDR3 sequence is 19 residues long. V was clipped by 1 base and J by 1 base, with 19 bases between them. CDR1 and CDR2 (germline): SGHVS, FQNEAQ. The CDR3 here is CASSLGRSRRSKNTGELFF. The CDR3 nucleotides read TGTGCCAGCAGCTTAGGACGGAGTAGACGGAGTAAGAACACCGGGGAGCTGTTTTTT.

The chain carries TRBV11-2 and TRBJ2-3; 9 bases line up with TRBD2. Germline CDR1 reads SGHAT; CDR2 reads FQNNGV. CDR3 length: 18 amino acids. The trim removed 5 bases at V and 3 bases at J, leaving 15 bases unmatched. CDR3 sequence reads: CASSTPLGGGGLTDTQYF. DNA for the CDR3: TGTGCCAGCAGCACCCCTCTAGGCGGGGGGGGTCTGACAGATACGCAGTATTTT.

This clone has only one observation. This chain's CDR3 is CASSGAGGNRNEQFF. CDR3 coding DNA: TGTGCCAGCAGTGGCGCGGGGGGGAACCGAAATGAGCAGTTCTTC. The V call is TRBV2, the J call TRBJ2-1, with 9 bases lining up with TRBD2. This CDR3 has 15 residues. The V gene's germline CDR1 is SNHLY and CDR2 FYNNEI. The J segment lost 7 bases and the V segment lost 4 bases, leaving 8 bases of the junction unmatched.

The chain combines TRBV25-1 with TRBJ1-1; D gene unclear. CDR1 and CDR2 (germline): MGHDK, SYGVNS. V gave up 6 bases and J gave up 5 bases, with 13 bases separating them. CDR3 length equals 13 residues. CDR3 sequence (DNA): TGTGCCAGCAGGCTGCCGGGAGGTACTGAAGCTTTCTTT. Translated: CASRLPGGTEAFF.

This sequence joins TRBV11-2 and TRBJ2-3, with 7 bases that match TRBD2. The junction had 9 bases not matched to a gene; V was cut back by 5 bases and J by 10 bases. The CDR3 extends over 13 amino acids. CDR1 and CDR2 (germline): SGHAT, FQNNGV. The CDR3 region is CASSPTGAGAQYF. In DNA form, the CDR3 reads TGTGCCAGCAGCCCCACCGGGGCGGGGGCGCAGTATTTT.